This T cell receptor beta chain derives from a study of blood T cell repertoires in COVID-19. Here immunoSEQ multiplex PCR was the method, and the copy in TCRdb shows in-frame clones only, minus some. There are some 190,000 clones in the sample; about 83% occur only once, and more than 3% lies in the top ten. This sequence was found in a woman younger than 45 who had been exposed to COVID-19. Material: PBMCs or T cells enriched from blood (not recorded which).

CDR3 sequence: CASSLIAGPIRYEQYF. The CDR3 DNA is TGTGCCAGCAGTTTAATCGCAGGGCCCATCCGCTACGAGCAGTACTTC. The V and J genes are TRBV27 and TRBJ2-7; weak D call: TRBD1 (5 bases). The V end was cut by 2 bases, the J end by 3 bases, with 17 bases between. Looked up from germline, CDR1 is MNHEY and CDR2 is SMNVEV (reference sequence). CDR3 size: 16 residues.